This TCR beta chain was profiled in a study of blood T cells in healthy people across ages. Together with a sample-barcoded 5' primer, a J-beta primer mix was included in a second PCR lasting about 7 to 12 cycles. With 12 random nucleotides, a template-switch adaptor tagged each individual cDNA molecule. Per-sample output comprised a minimum of 2.5 million paired-end reads containing CDR3. TCRdb reanalysed the 5' RACE reads using MiXCR and keeps one entry per CDR3 protein. Of 450,000 to 700,000 distinct CDR3 sequences listed, roughly 29% were seen once; the top ten hold roughly 18%. Study-wide results and limits: Diversity of TCR beta correlated strongly with naive T cell percentage. Underestimates were what the diversity estimates from one million T cells were considered to be.

The CDR3 loop spans 13 amino acids. Germline assignment: CDR1 SGHTA and CDR2 FQGNSA. V lost 7 bases to trimming and J lost 3 bases, with 7 bases between them. This clonotype was picked up one time. What it binds is not known. Specimen: blood. J is TRBJ1-6 and V is TRBV7-2; a possible D gene is TRBD1 (5 bases). The clonotype was recovered from an older woman in good health. The CDR3 sequence: CASTQVYNSPLHF. For the CDR3, the DNA is TGTGCCAGCACACAGGTCTATAATTCACCCCTCCACTTT.